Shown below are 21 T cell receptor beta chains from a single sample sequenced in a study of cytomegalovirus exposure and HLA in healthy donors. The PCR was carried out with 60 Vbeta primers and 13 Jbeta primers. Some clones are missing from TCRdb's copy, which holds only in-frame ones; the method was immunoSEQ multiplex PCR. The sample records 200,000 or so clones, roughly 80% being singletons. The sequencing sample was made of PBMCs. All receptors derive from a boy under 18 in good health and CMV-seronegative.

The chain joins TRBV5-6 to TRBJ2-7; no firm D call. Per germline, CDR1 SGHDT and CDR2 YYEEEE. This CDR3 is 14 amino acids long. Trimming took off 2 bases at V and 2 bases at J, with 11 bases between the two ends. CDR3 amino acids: CASSFVTQAYEQYF. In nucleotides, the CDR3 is TGTGCCAGCAGCTTCGTGACTCAAGCCTACGAGCAGTACTTC. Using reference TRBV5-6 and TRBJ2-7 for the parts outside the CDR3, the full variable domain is DAGVTQSPTHLIKTRGQQVTLRCSPKSGHDTVSWYQQALGQGPQFIFQYYEEEERQRGNFPDRFSGHQFPNYSSELNVNALLLGDSALYLCASSFVTQAYEQYFGPGTRLTVT.

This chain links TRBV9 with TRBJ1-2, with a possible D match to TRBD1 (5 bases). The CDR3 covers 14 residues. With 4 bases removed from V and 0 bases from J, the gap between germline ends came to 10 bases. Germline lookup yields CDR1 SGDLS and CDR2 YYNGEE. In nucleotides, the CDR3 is TGTGCCAGCAGCCCCCAAGGGGCTAACTATGGCTACACCTTC. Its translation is CASSPQGANYGYTF. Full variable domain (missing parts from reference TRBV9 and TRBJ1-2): DSGVTQTPKHLITATGQRVTLRCSPRSGDLSVYWYQQSLDQGLQFLIQYYNGEERAKGNILERFSAQQFPDLHSELNLSSLELGDSALYFCASSPQGANYGYTFGSGTRLTVV.

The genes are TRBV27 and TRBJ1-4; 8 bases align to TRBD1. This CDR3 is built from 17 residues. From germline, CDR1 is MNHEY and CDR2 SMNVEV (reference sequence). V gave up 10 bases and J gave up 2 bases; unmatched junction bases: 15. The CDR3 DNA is TGTGCCACCCTGACAGGGGATTTTAAGGGGACTAATGAAAAACTGTTTTTT. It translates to CATLTGDFKGTNEKLFF.

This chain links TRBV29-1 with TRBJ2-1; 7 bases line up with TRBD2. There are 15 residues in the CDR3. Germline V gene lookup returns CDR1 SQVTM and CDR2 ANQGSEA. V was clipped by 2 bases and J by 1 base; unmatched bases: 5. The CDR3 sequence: CSVEKAGLSYNEQFF. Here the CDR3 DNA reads TGCAGCGTTGAAAAAGCGGGATTATCCTACAATGAGCAGTTCTTC.

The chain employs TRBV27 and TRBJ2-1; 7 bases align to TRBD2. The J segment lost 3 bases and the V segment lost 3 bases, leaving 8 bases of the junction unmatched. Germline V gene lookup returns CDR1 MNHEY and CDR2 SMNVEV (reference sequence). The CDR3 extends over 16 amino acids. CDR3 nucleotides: TGTGCCAGCAGTTTCCAAACTAGCGAAGTCTACAATGAGCAGTTCTTC. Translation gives CASSFQTSEVYNEQFF.

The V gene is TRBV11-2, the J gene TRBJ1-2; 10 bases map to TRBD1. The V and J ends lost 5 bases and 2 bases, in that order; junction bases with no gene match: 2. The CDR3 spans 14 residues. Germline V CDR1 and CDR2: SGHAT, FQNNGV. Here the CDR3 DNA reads TGTGCCAGCAGCCCGGGACAGGGGAACTATGGCTACACCTTC. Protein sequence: CASSPGQGNYGYTF.

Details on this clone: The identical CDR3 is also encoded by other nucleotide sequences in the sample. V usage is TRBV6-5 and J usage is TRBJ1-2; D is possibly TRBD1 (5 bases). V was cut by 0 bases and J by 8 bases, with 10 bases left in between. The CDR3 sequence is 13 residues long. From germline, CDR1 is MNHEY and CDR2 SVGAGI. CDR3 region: CASSYSGGRGYTF. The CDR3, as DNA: TGTGCCAGCAGTTACTCGGGGGGTCGGGGCTACACCTTC.

The CDR3 DNA is TGTGCCAGCAGCTTAGGGGCCACCTATGGCTACACCTTC. Protein sequence: CASSLGATYGYTF. The chain uses TRBV7-2 and TRBJ1-2, with no clear D. Trimming pared 1 base from V and 4 bases from J, leaving 7 bases between. Looked up from germline, CDR1 is SGHTA and CDR2 is FQGNSA. This CDR3 has 13 residues.

CDR3 loop: CASRSINYGYTF. CDR3 coding DNA: TGTGCCAGCAGGAGTATCAACTATGGCTACACCTTC. The chain combines TRBV6-5 with TRBJ1-2, with D uncertain. CDR1 is MNHEY and CDR2 is SVGAGI in the germline V gene. Deletions cut 6 bases from V and 2 bases from J, with 7 bases between. CDR3 length equals 12 residues.

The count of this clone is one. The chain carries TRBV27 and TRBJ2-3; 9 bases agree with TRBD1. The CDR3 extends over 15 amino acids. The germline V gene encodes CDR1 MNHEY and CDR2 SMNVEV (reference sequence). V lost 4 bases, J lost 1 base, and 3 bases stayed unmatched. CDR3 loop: CASSSRDRGTDTQYF. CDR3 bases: TGTGCCAGCAGTTCCAGGGACAGGGGCACAGATACGCAGTATTTT.

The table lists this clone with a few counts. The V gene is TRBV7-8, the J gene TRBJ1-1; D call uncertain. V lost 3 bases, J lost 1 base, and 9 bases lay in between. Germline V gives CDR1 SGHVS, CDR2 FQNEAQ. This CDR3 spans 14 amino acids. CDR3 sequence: CASSFRSANTEAFF. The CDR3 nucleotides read TGTGCCAGCAGCTTCAGGTCGGCGAACACTGAAGCTTTCTTT.

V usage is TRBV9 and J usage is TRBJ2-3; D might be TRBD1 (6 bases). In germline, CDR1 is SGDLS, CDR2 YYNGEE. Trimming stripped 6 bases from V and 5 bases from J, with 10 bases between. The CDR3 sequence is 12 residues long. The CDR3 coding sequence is TGTGCCAGCACCTCACAGGGAGATACGCAGTATTTT. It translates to CASTSQGDTQYF.

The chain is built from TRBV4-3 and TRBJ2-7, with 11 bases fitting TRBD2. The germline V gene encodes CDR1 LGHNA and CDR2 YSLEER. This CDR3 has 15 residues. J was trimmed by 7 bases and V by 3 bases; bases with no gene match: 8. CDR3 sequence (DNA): TGCGCCAGCAGCCACGGTCGACTAGCGGGGTTGGAGCAGTACTTC. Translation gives CASSHGRLAGLEQYF.

CDR3 in DNA: TGTGCTAGTGTTGGGGGGGCGGATTTCTATGGCTACACCTTC. Translated: CASVGGADFYGYTF. The V and J genes are TRBV12-5 and TRBJ1-2; D might be TRBD1 (6 bases). The germline V gene encodes CDR1 LGHNT and CDR2 FRNRAP. The CDR3 spans 14 residues. The germline V and J ends were trimmed by 7 bases and 4 bases, with 16 bases remaining between them.

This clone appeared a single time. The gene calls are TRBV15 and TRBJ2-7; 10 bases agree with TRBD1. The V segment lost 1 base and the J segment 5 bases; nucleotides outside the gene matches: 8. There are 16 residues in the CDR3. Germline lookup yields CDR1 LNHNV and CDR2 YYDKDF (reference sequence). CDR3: CATSRGDRGGKDEQYF. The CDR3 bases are TGTGCCACCAGCAGAGGGGACAGGGGCGGGAAAGACGAGCAGTACTTC.

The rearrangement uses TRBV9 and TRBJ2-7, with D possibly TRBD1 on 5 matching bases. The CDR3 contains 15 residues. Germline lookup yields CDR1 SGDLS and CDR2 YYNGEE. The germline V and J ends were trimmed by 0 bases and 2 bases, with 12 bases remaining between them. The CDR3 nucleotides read TGTGCCAGCAGCGTAGAGACAGCAGCCACCTACGAGCAGTACTTC. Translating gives CASSVETAATYEQYF.

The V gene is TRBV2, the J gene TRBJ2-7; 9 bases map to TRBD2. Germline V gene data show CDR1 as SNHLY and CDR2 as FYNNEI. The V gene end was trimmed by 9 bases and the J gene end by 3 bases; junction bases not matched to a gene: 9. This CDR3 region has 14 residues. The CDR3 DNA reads TGTGCCAGGGGAATCGGGACTAGCAACTACGAGCAGTACTTC. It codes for CARGIGTSNYEQYF.

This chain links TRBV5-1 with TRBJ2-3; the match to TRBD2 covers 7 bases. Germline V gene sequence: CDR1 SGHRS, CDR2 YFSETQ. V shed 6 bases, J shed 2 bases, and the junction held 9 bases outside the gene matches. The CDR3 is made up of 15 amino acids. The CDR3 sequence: CASTHSGLITDTQYF. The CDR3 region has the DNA TGCGCCAGCACCCACTCGGGACTAATCACAGATACGCAGTATTTT.

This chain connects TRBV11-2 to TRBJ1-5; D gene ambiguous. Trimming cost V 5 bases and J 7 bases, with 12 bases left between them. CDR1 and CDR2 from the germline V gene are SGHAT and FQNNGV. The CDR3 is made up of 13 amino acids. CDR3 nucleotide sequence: TGTGCCAGCAGCCCCCATTCGGGACAGCCCCAGCATTTT. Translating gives CASSPHSGQPQHF.

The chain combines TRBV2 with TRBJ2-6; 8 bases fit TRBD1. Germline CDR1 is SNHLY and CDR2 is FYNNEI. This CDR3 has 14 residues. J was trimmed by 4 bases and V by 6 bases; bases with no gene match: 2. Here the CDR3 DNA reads TGTGCCAGCAGCAGGGGGCTAGGGGCCAACGTCCTGACTTTC. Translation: CASSRGLGANVLTF. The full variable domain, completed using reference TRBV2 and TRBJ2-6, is EPEVTQTPSHQVTQMGQEVILRCVPISNHLYFYWYRQILGQKVEFLVSFYNNEISEKSEIFDDQFSVERPDGSNFTLKIRSTKLEDSAMYFCASSRGLGANVLTFGAGSRLTVL.

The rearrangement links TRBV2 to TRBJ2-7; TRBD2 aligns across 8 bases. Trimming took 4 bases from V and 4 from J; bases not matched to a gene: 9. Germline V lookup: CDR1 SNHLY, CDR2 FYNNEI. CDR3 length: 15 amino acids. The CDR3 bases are TGTGCCAGCAGTGCCGGACTAGCCGGCGGGTACGAGCAGTACTTC. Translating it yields CASSAGLAGGYEQYF.